This T cell receptor beta chain came from a study of T cells after yellow fever vaccination. TCR cDNA, made by 5'RACE template switching, carried an added universal primer site and UMIs. TCRdb re-derived calls from the 5' RACE reads in MiXCR, one entry per CDR3 protein. The sample has 300,000 to 400,000 distinct CDR3 sequences; approximately 13% are singletons. This CDR3 contains 14 residues. J lost 5 bases, V lost 4 bases, and 6 bases had no gene match. Germline CDR1 is SGHRS and CDR2 is YFSETQ. The clonotype originates from a man between 18 and 35 years old who received the YFV17D yellow fever vaccine. Sequencing used CD4+ T cells sorted from PBMCs, obtained 15 days after the yellow fever booster vaccination. The J gene is TRBJ2-7, the V gene TRBV5-1; 10 positions agree with TRBD2. The CDR3 reads CASSDLAGAHEQYF. CDR3 nucleotides: TGCGCCAGCAGCGATCTAGCGGGGGCCCACGAGCAGTACTTC.